Below are 27 T cell receptor beta chains sequenced from a single sample in a study of T and B cells in COVID-19 patients. Multiplex PCR with BIOMED2 TRB-A/B primer pools amplified TRB rearrangements. TCRdb re-called the multiplex PCR reads through MiXCR, storing one row per CDR3 protein. The table lists about 15,000 distinct CDR3 sequences, about 30% of them singletons, with over 1% in the top ten. From blood, about 230-500 ng of genomic DNA served as TRB template. Sample: blood. The receptor source for this set is a human donor who had recovered from COVID-19.

This clonotype is labeled as medium-sized. The V and J genes are TRBV15 and TRBJ2-7; D is unclear. In germline, CDR1 is LNHNV, CDR2 YYDKDF (reference sequence). Between the trimmed V and J ends, which lost 4 bases and 9 bases, there was a span of 10 bases. CDR3 length: 11 residues. CDR3 in DNA: TGTGCCACCAGCAAATCGACAACGCAGTACTTC. Encoded protein: CATSKSTTQYF.

The CDR3 DNA reads as TGTGCCAGCAGTTACTCGAGTGGCGAGGGGTTCTTT. This translates into CASSYSSGEGFF. The chain recombines TRBV6-2 or TRBV6-3 with TRBJ1-1; D might be TRBD1 (5 bases). V was clipped by 0 bases and J by 14 bases, with 13 bases between them. CDR3 length: 12 residues. Germline V gene sequence: CDR1 MNHEY, CDR2 SVGEGT.

Only a few counts were recorded for this clonotype. This chain joins TRBV6-5 and TRBJ1-5, with 7 bases matching TRBD1. J gave up 4 bases and V 8 bases, and 8 bases lay outside the gene matches. Germline values: CDR1 MNHEY, CDR2 SVGAGI. The CDR3 consists of 14 residues. In DNA form, the CDR3 reads TGTGCCAGCTCAGGACAGGAGGGAAATCAGCCCCAGCATTTT. Protein product: CASSGQEGNQPQHF.

As for this clonotype: It may be a read error: a sequence one base away is much more abundant. The chain has TRBV6-5 and TRBJ2-1; 10 bases are shared with TRBD2. The CDR3 consists of 17 residues. CDR1 and CDR2 from the germline V gene are MNHEY and SVGAGI. With V trimmed by 2 bases and J by 7 bases, 11 bases remained unmatched. CDR3 amino acids: CASSYGSLAGAGNEQFF. For the CDR3, the DNA is TGTGCCAGCAGTTACGGTTCCCTAGCGGGAGCGGGTAATGAGCAGTTCTTC.

This clonotype was detected a few times. The chain links TRBV5-4 to TRBJ2-7, with 11 bases identical to TRBD1. From germline, CDR1 is SGHNT and CDR2 YYREEE (reference sequence). The CDR3 totals 16 residues. V lost 0 bases, J lost 4 bases, and 6 bases stayed unmatched. The CDR3 reads CASSLVPGTGGYEQYF. As DNA, the CDR3 is TGTGCCAGCAGCTTGGTACCCGGGACAGGGGGGTACGAGCAGTACTTC.

By share, this clonotype counts as medium-sized. The CDR3 loop reads CASTDTSRNEQFF. The CDR3 bases are TGTGCCAGCACCGACACCTCCCGAAATGAGCAGTTCTTC. The chain couples TRBV6-5 to TRBJ2-1; the D is unclear. The CDR3 is made up of 13 amino acids. Germline CDR1 MNHEY, CDR2 SVGAGI. V was cut by 7 bases and J by 7 bases, with 14 bases left in between.

This clonotype is categorized as medium-sized. The chain is built from TRBV29-1 and TRBJ2-7, with TRBD2 as a possible D gene (5 bases). This CDR3 region has 11 residues. Germline V gene lookup returns CDR1 SQVTM and CDR2 ANQGSEA. V was cut by 6 bases and J by 2 bases, with 8 bases left in between. The CDR3 DNA reads TGCAGCGTCCGGGAAGCCTACGAGCAGTACTTC. Translating it yields CSVREAYEQYF.

V usage is TRBV7-2 and J usage is TRBJ2-7; D remains ambiguous. The germline CDR1 and CDR2 sequences are SGHTA and FQGNSA. V lost 1 base to trimming and J lost 0 bases, with 10 bases between them. The length of the CDR3 is 15 residues. CDR3: CASSLDGGGSYEQYF. CDR3 nucleotides: TGTGCCAGCAGCTTAGATGGTGGCGGCTCCTACGAGCAGTACTTC.

V usage is TRBV6-5 and J usage is TRBJ2-1, with 9 nucleotides matching TRBD2. V shed 0 bases and J 7 bases; nucleotides not matched to a gene: 7. This CDR3 has 16 residues. Germline V lookup: CDR1 MNHEY, CDR2 SVGAGI. The CDR3 loop reads CASSYSMAGGVNEQFF. CDR3 bases: TGTGCCAGCAGTTACTCGATGGCGGGAGGGGTTAATGAGCAGTTCTTC.

This clonotype was seen a handful of times. The CDR3 sequence: CAWSVGASNQPQHF. The CDR3 nucleotides are TGTGCCTGGAGCGTGGGCGCGAGCAATCAGCCCCAGCATTTT. V is TRBV30 and J is TRBJ1-5, with D uncertain. The germline gives CDR1 GTSNPN, CDR2 SVGIG (reference sequence). Trimming pared 3 bases from V and 1 base from J, leaving 10 bases between. There are 14 residues in the CDR3.

In its sample, this clonotype is medium-sized. The rearrangement links TRBV19 to TRBJ2-7; D possibly uses TRBD1 or TRBD2 (5 bases each). This CDR3 contains 15 residues. V shed 6 bases and J shed 3 bases, with 18 bases lying between them. In germline, CDR1 is LNHDA, CDR2 SQIVND (reference sequence). The CDR3 DNA reads TGTGCCAGTAGCCCCGGGACCAGTCCTGGCTACGAGCAGTACTTC. Its translation: CASSPGTSPGYEQYF.

This clonotype turned up a few times. The rearrangement links TRBV18 to TRBJ1-1; D is undetermined. The CDR3 has 13 amino acids. Germline lookup yields CDR1 KGHSH and CDR2 LQKENI. Trimming stripped 3 bases from V and 0 bases from J, with 5 bases between. CDR3 coding DNA: TGTGCCAGCTCACCCCAGATGAACACTGAAGCTTTCTTT. Protein: CASSPQMNTEAFF. Supplemented by reference TRBV18 and TRBJ1-1, the full variable domain reads NAGVMQNPRHLVRRRGQEARLRCSPMKGHSHVYWYRQLPEEGLKFMVYLQKENIIDESGMPKERFSAEFPKEGPSILRIQQVVRGDSAAYFCASSPQMNTEAFFGQGTRLTVV.

The V and J genes are TRBV27 and TRBJ2-5, with 7 bases that match TRBD2. Trimming took 6 bases from V and 5 from J; bases not matched to a gene: 9. This CDR3 has 14 amino acids. Per the germline V gene, CDR1 is MNHEY and CDR2 is SMNVEV (reference sequence). Here the CDR3 reads CASRELATRETQYF. The CDR3 coding sequence is TGTGCCAGCAGAGAACTAGCGACGAGGGAGACCCAGTACTTC.

This clonotype was counted ten times or more. This chain connects TRBV19 to TRBJ2-7; 7 bases match TRBD1. The CDR3 covers 14 residues. Germline-derived CDR1 and CDR2 are LNHDA and SQIVND (reference sequence). After removal of 3 bases from V and 2 bases from J, the junction contained 4 bases not matched to a gene. DNA of the CDR3: TGTGCCAGTAGTATCAGGGGGACCCCCTACGAGCAGTACTTC. It specifies CASSIRGTPYEQYF.

The gene calls are TRBV7-9 and TRBJ1-2; 9 bases match TRBD1. Losses at the gene ends were 5 bases for V and 4 bases for J; bases not matched to a gene: 14. This CDR3 has 17 amino acids. The germline V gene encodes CDR1 SEHNR and CDR2 FQNEAQ (reference sequence). CDR3 residues: CASSPAGTGRHGYGYTF. The CDR3 DNA sequence: TGTGCCAGCAGCCCAGCCGGGACAGGGAGGCATGGCTATGGCTACACCTTC.

The chain links TRBV11-3 to TRBJ2-1; D remains unclear. The CDR3 is 15 amino acids. Germline values: CDR1 SGHNT, CDR2 YENEEA. V lost 5 bases, J lost 9 bases, and 20 bases lay in between. The CDR3 DNA follows: TGTGCCAGCAGCCCTAGGACCCATTTAATGGGTGAGCAGTTCTTC. Amino acid sequence: CASSPRTHLMGEQFF.

This sequence joins TRBV19 and TRBJ2-1; 12 bases fit TRBD2. Germline CDR1 and CDR2: LNHDA and SQIVND (reference sequence). This CDR3 comprises 13 residues. V gave up 5 bases and J gave up 8 bases; unmatched junction bases: 1. This CDR3 is CASSSSGGDEQFF. CDR3 nucleotides: TGTGCCAGTAGTTCTAGCGGGGGGGATGAGCAGTTCTTC.

The gene calls are TRBV6-6 and TRBJ2-2, with 8 bases lining up with TRBD2. The J segment lost 8 bases and the V segment lost 7 bases, leaving 3 bases of the junction unmatched. CDR3 length: 12 amino acids. Germline assignment: CDR1 MNHNY and CDR2 SVGAGI (reference sequence). The CDR3 bases are TGTGCCAGCAATCCGGGGGGGGGGGAGCTGTTTTTT. It is translated as CASNPGGGELFF.

This clonotype was observed a handful of times. The chain links TRBV30 to TRBJ2-1, with D tentatively TRBD2 (6 bases). In germline, CDR1 is GTSNPN, CDR2 SVGIG (reference sequence). CDR3 length: 15 residues. The V end lost 3 bases, the J end lost 3 bases, and 15 bases lay between the germline ends. The CDR3 is CAWRVRGRNYNEQFF. The CDR3 DNA is TGTGCCTGGAGGGTTCGGGGGAGGAACTACAATGAGCAGTTCTTC.

This clonotype qualifies as medium-sized. The V and J genes are TRBV30 and TRBJ2-3; D gene uncertain. This CDR3 is 15 amino acids long. CDR1 and CDR2 from the germline V gene are GTSNPN and SVGIG (reference sequence). V lost 5 bases and J lost 5, with 20 bases in between. Here the CDR3 DNA reads TGTGCCTGGCAAACCAACATCTTGACGGGAGATACGCAGTATTTT. Encoded protein: CAWQTNILTGDTQYF.

As DNA, the CDR3 is TGCAGCGTACGGGTTGGGCGCGGAAATACGCAGTATTTT. Amino acid sequence: CSVRVGRGNTQYF. V gene TRBV29-1 combines with J gene TRBJ2-3; D unresolved. The CDR3 runs to 13 residues. Looked up from germline, CDR1 is SQVTM and CDR2 is ANQGSEA. Trimming pared 6 bases from V and 7 bases from J, leaving 17 bases between.

V is TRBV6-5 and J is TRBJ1-1; D gene ambiguous. Germline CDR1 reads MNHEY; CDR2 reads SVGAGI. The CDR3 runs 14 residues. Trimming removed 5 bases from V and 0 bases from J, with 10 bases in between. CDR3 sequence reads: CASSEKVLNTEAFF. The CDR3 region has the DNA TGTGCCAGCAGTGAGAAGGTATTGAACACTGAAGCTTTCTTT.

This clonotype is classed as medium-sized. The genes are TRBV18 and TRBJ2-7, with 11 nucleotides matching TRBD1. The ends lost 3 bases at V and 7 bases at J; junction bases unmatched: 5. Germline CDR1 and CDR2: KGHSH and LQKENI. The CDR3 is 14 residues long. The CDR3 loop reads CASSPGQGAREQYF. The CDR3 bases are TGTGCCAGCTCACCCGGACAGGGGGCGAGGGAGCAGTACTTC.

The CDR3 sequence: CASSPRTDIQYF. CDR3 DNA sequence: TGTGCCAGCAGTCCCAGAACGGACATTCAGTACTTC. This chain uses TRBV6-2 or TRBV6-3 with TRBJ2-4; no firm D call. Germline CDR1 MNHEY, CDR2 SVGEGT. The CDR3 runs to 12 residues. The germline V and J ends were trimmed by 5 bases and 8 bases, with 10 bases remaining between them.

Sample share makes this clonotype medium-sized. This sequence joins TRBV5-6 and TRBJ2-1; possible D gene TRBD1, 6 bases. Germline CDR1 SGHDT, CDR2 YYEEEE. Trimming took off 2 bases at V and 9 bases at J, with 6 bases between the two ends. The CDR3 has 11 residues. CDR3 nucleotide sequence: TGTGCCAGCAGCTTAGGGGGTGAGCAGTTCTTC. This encodes CASSLGGEQFF. Together with reference TRBV5-6 and TRBJ2-1, the CDR3 gives the full variable domain: DAGVTQSPTHLIKTRGQQVTLRCSPKSGHDTVSWYQQALGQGPQFIFQYYEEEERQRGNFPDRFSGHQFPNYSSELNVNALLLGDSALYLCASSLGGEQFFGPGTRLTVL.

V is TRBV27 and J is TRBJ1-6; D might be TRBD1 (6 bases). V was shortened by 4 bases and J by 5 bases, with 18 bases between the two germline ends. The CDR3 has 17 amino acids. Germline V CDR1 and CDR2: MNHEY, SMNVEV (reference sequence). The CDR3 DNA reads TGTGCCAGCAGTTCAGTCCGAGGGGGGACCCATAATTCACCCCTCCACTTT. This codes for CASSSVRGGTHNSPLHF.

This clonotype was observed a few times. The chain joins TRBV5-4 to TRBJ2-3; D is possibly TRBD1 or TRBD2 (6 bases each). CDR1 and CDR2 (germline): SGHNT, YYREEE (reference sequence). Trimming shortened V by 6 bases and J by 7 bases, and 12 bases separated the two germline ends. The CDR3 runs to 12 residues. The CDR3 region is CASTGDTYTQYF. The CDR3 region has the DNA TGTGCCAGCACGGGGGACACCTATACGCAGTATTTT.